This T cell receptor (beta chain) appears in the sequencing data of a study of shared clonotypes between healthy human individuals. A note on this clone: This same CDR3 is encoded by further DNA sequences in the sample.

It was at deep level that the assay was run. Several immunoSEQ plates received, in even portions, the genomic DNA of each subset. Sequencing used immunoSEQ multiplex PCR; TCRdb keeps in-frame clones, though not all of them. The sample has some 500,000 clones; 70% to 85% are singletons. This CDR3 comprises 15 residues. Germline values: CDR1 MDHEN, CDR2 SYDVKM. J gave up 1 base and V 3 bases, and 5 bases lay outside the gene matches. Donors comprised healthy HIV-negative adults lacking recent acute infections or vaccinations. Caucasian adults living in Nashville, Tennessee, provided all samples. This chain uses TRBV28 with TRBJ1-1, with TRBD1 matching over 7 bases. The receptor was isolated from a woman between 40 and 55 years old in good health. Some clones in this sample may be carry-over from other donors' samples. Sequencing used PBMCs. DNA for the CDR3: TGTGCCAGCAGTTTGTACAGGGGTAGGAACACTGAAGCTTTCTTT. It is translated as CASSLYRGRNTEAFF.